These 27 T cell receptor beta chains were all obtained from the same sample, sequenced in a study of identical twins. TCRdb processed the 5' RACE reads anew with MiXCR; each CDR3 protein has one entry. This table holds approximately 490,000 distinct CDR3 sequences, around 24% found once. The sample was also reused in another study, on yellow fever vaccine responses in identical twins.

The sequenced sample was CD4+ T cells sorted from blood. The receptors were sampled from a woman under 30 in good health.

This clonotype turned up a few times. The gene calls are TRBV7-2 and TRBJ2-7; D not certain. In germline, CDR1 is SGHTA, CDR2 FQGNSA. The CDR3 contains 17 residues. Trimming stripped 3 bases from V and 6 bases from J, with 24 bases between. Written as DNA, the CDR3 is TGTGCCAGCAGCTTTCCCTCCATGGTGGAAAAGGTTCTCGAGCAGTACGTC. It is translated as CASSFPSMVEKVLEQYV.

The chain is built from TRBV3-1 and TRBJ2-2; D is unresolved. The germline CDR1 and CDR2 sequences are LGHDT and YNNKEL (reference sequence). The V end was cut by 2 bases, the J end by 1 base, with 8 bases between. The CDR3 runs 15 residues. In DNA form, the CDR3 reads TGTGCCAGCAGCCAATCAGGTCAGAACACCGGGGAGCTGTTTTTT. This codes for CASSQSGQNTGELFF.

The chain links TRBV6-5 to TRBJ2-7, with D possibly matching TRBD1 (6 bases). Trimming removed 2 bases at V and 4 bases at J, with 21 bases between. CDR1 and CDR2 (germline): MNHEY, SVGAGI. The length of the CDR3 is 17 residues. The CDR3 nucleotides are TGTGCCAGCAGTTACGGGACACCGGGATTAGGAAGTTACGAGCAGTACTTC. It yields the protein CASSYGTPGLGSYEQYF.

The genes are TRBV15 and TRBJ1-5; maybe TRBD1 (6 bases). This CDR3 comprises 15 residues. In germline, CDR1 is LNHNV, CDR2 YYDKDF (reference sequence). Trimming removed 0 bases from V and 11 bases from J, with 17 bases in between. CDR3 coding DNA: TGTGCCACCAGCAGAGATATGGGACCAGGGGTGGCCCAGCATTTT. Protein product: CATSRDMGPGVAQHF.

The rearrangement uses TRBV28 and TRBJ2-1, with D hard to call. Looked up from germline, CDR1 is MDHEN and CDR2 is SYDVKM. There are 11 residues in the CDR3. Between the trimmed V and J ends, which lost 3 bases and 15 bases, there was a span of 12 bases. This CDR3 reads CASSFRRGWFF. CDR3 coding DNA: TGTGCCAGCAGTTTTCGACGAGGTTGGTTCTTC.

The V and J genes are TRBV20-1 and TRBJ2-7; TRBD2 aligns across 8 bases. This CDR3 spans 12 amino acids. Germline CDR1 is DFQATT and CDR2 is SNEGSKA (reference sequence). J was trimmed by 9 bases and V by 6 bases; bases with no gene match: 10. The CDR3 DNA sequence: TGCAGTGCGGGCCGGGAGGGGTTTGGGCAGTACTTC. Translated: CSAGREGFGQYF.

This sequence joins TRBV29-1 and TRBJ2-7; 11 bases map to TRBD2. With V trimmed by 3 bases and J by 1 base, 2 bases remained unmatched. The length of the CDR3 is 14 residues. CDR1 is SQVTM and CDR2 is ANQGSEA in the germline V gene. Here the CDR3 DNA reads TGCAGCGTTGACGGGACTAGCGGTTCCTACGAGCAGTACTTC. This codes for CSVDGTSGSYEQYF.

Only a few counts were recorded for this clonotype. The gene calls are TRBV20-1 and TRBJ2-3, with D possibly TRBD2 on 6 matching bases. The CDR3 has 13 residues. V shed 6 bases and J shed 0 bases, with 10 bases lying between them. Per the germline V gene, CDR1 is DFQATT and CDR2 is SNEGSKA (reference sequence). DNA for the CDR3: TGCAGTGCGCAAGGGACTAGCACAGATACGCAGTATTTT. Protein sequence: CSAQGTSTDTQYF.

This chain links TRBV21-1 with TRBJ2-3; TRBD1 is the table's D call, not checked against the DNA. TRBV21-1 is a recognized pseudogene. The CDR3 covers 14 residues. CDR3 loop: CASSTPGERDTQYF. The CDR3 DNA reads TGTGCCAGCAGCACTCCCGGGGAAAGGGATACGCAGTATTTT.

This clonotype was detected only once. The J gene is TRBJ1-2, the V gene TRBV12-3 or TRBV12-4; D unresolved. There are 12 residues in the CDR3. Trimming removed 4 bases from V and 13 bases from J, with 16 bases in between. In DNA form, the CDR3 reads TGTGCCAGCAGTTACGGGGAGACCTCCCTCACCTTC. Amino acid sequence: CASSYGETSLTF.

V and J are TRBV6-5 and TRBJ1-6; TRBD1 aligns across 8 bases. Germline CDR1 and CDR2: MNHEY and SVGAGI. This CDR3 has 15 residues. The trim removed 4 bases at V and 7 bases at J, leaving 6 bases unmatched. CDR3 sequence reads: CASSSLQGGNSPLHF. The DNA for the CDR3 is TGTGCCAGCAGTTCCCTACAGGGGGGGAATTCACCCCTCCACTTT.

The rearrangement links TRBV11-2 to TRBJ1-1; D is ambiguous. This CDR3 contains 15 residues. V lost 1 base to trimming and J lost 3 bases, with 12 bases between them. The V gene's germline CDR1 is SGHAT and CDR2 FQNNGV. CDR3 sequence: CASSLGVAGDTEAFF. CDR3 DNA: TGTGCCAGCAGCTTAGGTGTGGCCGGAGACACTGAAGCTTTCTTT.

This chain uses TRBV5-5 with TRBJ2-5; D call uncertain. The CDR3 runs 12 residues. CDR1 and CDR2 (germline): SGHKS, YYEKEE (reference sequence). V gave up 4 bases and J gave up 2 bases, with 6 bases separating them. CDR3 in DNA: TGTGCCAGCAGCCGCTTTCAAGAGACCCAGTACTTC. It yields the protein CASSRFQETQYF. Using reference TRBV5-5 and TRBJ2-5 for the parts outside the CDR3, the full variable domain is DAGVTQSPTHLIKTRGQQVTLRCSPISGHKSVSWYQQVLGQGPQFIFQYYEKEERGRGNFPDRFSARQFPNYSSELNVNALLLGDSALYLCASSRFQETQYFGPGTRLLVL.

There are many counts of this clonotype. The CDR3 DNA sequence: TGTGCCAGCAGCCCTACTAGCGGGGGGTACAATGAGCAGTTCTTC. This encodes CASSPTSGGYNEQFF. The V and J genes are TRBV3-1 and TRBJ2-1, with 12 bases that match TRBD2. CDR3 length: 15 amino acids. The ends lost 4 bases at V and 4 bases at J; junction bases unmatched: 2. The germline V gene has CDR1 LGHDT and CDR2 YNNKEL (reference sequence).

The chain joins TRBV14 to TRBJ2-7; D is undetermined. V was clipped by 4 bases and J by 0 bases, with 10 bases between them. CDR3 length: 14 amino acids. In germline, CDR1 is SGHDN, CDR2 FVKESK. The CDR3 DNA sequence: TGTGCCAGCAGCCGACCGCCGGTCTCCTACGAGCAGTACTTC. It encodes CASSRPPVSYEQYF.

This clonotype was observed a handful of times. The rearrangement uses TRBV20-1 and TRBJ2-7; D is possibly TRBD1 (6 bases). V lost 6 bases and J lost 7, with 22 bases in between. Germline assignment: CDR1 DFQATT and CDR2 SNEGSKA (reference sequence). The CDR3 extends over 14 amino acids. Here the CDR3 reads CSAADTLRGWEQYF. CDR3 DNA sequence: TGCAGTGCCGCAGATACCCTTAGGGGGTGGGAGCAGTACTTC.

The V gene is TRBV12-3 or TRBV12-4, the J gene TRBJ2-3; D gene unclear. Trimming removed 7 bases at V and 9 bases at J, with 11 bases between. The length of the CDR3 is 11 residues. CDR3 sequence: CASNSRGTQYF. Written as DNA, the CDR3 is TGTGCCAGCAACTCCCGTGGAACGCAGTATTTT.

This rearrangement joins TRBV5-1 to TRBJ1-6; 9 bases match TRBD1. CDR1 is SGHRS and CDR2 is YFSETQ in the germline V gene. The CDR3 runs to 16 residues. The ends lost 6 bases at V and 8 bases at J; junction bases unmatched: 12. Here the CDR3 reads CASNFGTGSSYSPLHF. The CDR3 DNA reads TGCGCCAGCAACTTCGGGACAGGGAGTTCCTATTCACCCCTCCACTTT.

There are a few counts of this clonotype. The gene calls are TRBV6-1 and TRBJ1-6, with TRBD1 identical over 10 bases. From germline, CDR1 is MNHNS and CDR2 SASEGT. This CDR3 contains 13 residues. The ends lost 7 bases at V and 11 bases at J; junction bases unmatched: 5. The CDR3 loop is CASKGTGDTPLHF. The DNA for the CDR3 is TGTGCCAGCAAAGGGACAGGGGATACACCCCTCCACTTT.

The V gene is TRBV10-3, the J gene TRBJ1-1; the match to TRBD1 covers 9 bases. V shed 3 bases, J shed 4 bases, and the junction held 6 bases outside the gene matches. Germline loops: CDR1 ENHRY, CDR2 SYGVKD. The CDR3 is 15 residues long. The CDR3 sequence is CAISERDRVVTEAFF. The CDR3 nucleotides read TGTGCCATCAGTGAAAGGGACAGGGTCGTCACTGAAGCTTTCTTT.

This clonotype was detected only a few times. V and J are TRBV7-9 and TRBJ2-3; no firm D call. V was cut by 3 bases and J by 2 bases, with 3 bases left in between. Germline CDR1 and CDR2: SEHNR and FQNEAQ (reference sequence). This CDR3 spans 12 amino acids. The CDR3 DNA reads TGTGCCAGCAGCTTGCACACAGATACGCAGTATTTT. Amino acid sequence: CASSLHTDTQYF.

J is TRBJ1-4 and V is TRBV4-1; 7 nucleotides align to TRBD1. The CDR3 extends over 15 amino acids. Germline-derived CDR1 and CDR2 are MGHRA and YSYEKL. V dropped 4 bases and J dropped 0; count of bases not matched to a gene: 2. The CDR3 bases are TGCGCCAGCAGCCGGGGGACAGCAACTAATGAAAAACTGTTTTTT. Amino acid sequence: CASSRGTATNEKLFF.

This clonotype turned up a few times. This chain connects TRBV25-1 to TRBJ2-7, with a tentative D call TRBD1 (5 bases). The CDR3 extends over 13 amino acids. V lost 8 bases and J lost 3, with 14 bases in between. The V gene's germline CDR1 is MGHDK and CDR2 SYGVNS. For the CDR3, the DNA is TGTGCCAGCGGCCCTTGGGGCGGCTACGAGCAGTACTTC. This codes for CASGPWGGYEQYF.

The chain joins TRBV12-3 or TRBV12-4 to TRBJ1-4; unclear D gene. The CDR3 sequence is 12 residues long. V was trimmed by 3 bases and J by 8 bases, leaving 7 bases between them. CDR3 sequence: CASSFSGEKLFF. The CDR3 bases are TGTGCCAGCAGTTTCAGTGGCGAAAAACTGTTTTTT.

In this sample, this clonotype turned up a few times. This sequence joins TRBV11-2 and TRBJ2-3; D perhaps matches TRBD2 (7 bases). From germline, CDR1 is SGHAT and CDR2 FQNNGV. The CDR3 has 18 amino acids. Trimming took off 4 bases at V and 1 base at J, with 21 bases between the two ends. The CDR3 bases are TGTGCCAGCAGCTCCGCTTTCGGGTCGGGGGGCCGCACAGATACGCAGTATTTT. Translated, it gives CASSSAFGSGGRTDTQYF.

The V call is TRBV2, the J call TRBJ2-1; 8 bases are a match to TRBD2. Per the germline V gene, CDR1 is SNHLY and CDR2 is FYNNEI. The CDR3 extends over 14 amino acids. Unmatched junction bases numbered 12, after V lost 10 bases and J lost 7 bases. The CDR3 is CATRTSSVQNEQFF. DNA for the CDR3: TGTGCCACTCGGACTAGCAGCGTGCAGAATGAGCAGTTCTTC. The variable domain in full, with the rest retrieved from reference TRBV2 and TRBJ2-1, is EPEVTQTPSHQVTQMGQEVILRCVPISNHLYFYWYRQILGQKVEFLVSFYNNEISEKSEIFDDQFSVERPDGSNFTLKIRSTKLEDSAMYFCATRTSSVQNEQFFGPGTRLTVL.

The V gene is TRBV7-2, the J gene TRBJ2-3, with a weak D call TRBD2 (5 bases). CDR1 is SGHTA and CDR2 is FQGNSA in the germline V gene. V was trimmed by 7 bases and J by 1 base, leaving 12 bases between them. The CDR3 is 14 residues long. The DNA of the CDR3 is TGTGCCAGCACCCGCGGTAGCGGCACAGATACGCAGTATTTT. This sequence encodes CASTRGSGTDTQYF.